This T cell receptor beta chain was obtained from a study of T cell changes during pregnancy in multiple sclerosis. Germline values: CDR1 LNHDA, CDR2 SQIVND (reference sequence). This CDR3 is 15 amino acids long. The V and J ends lost 8 bases and 3 bases, in that order; junction bases with no gene match: 12. TCRdb's table, derived via immunoSEQ multiplex PCR, lists solely in-frame clones and lacks some. The table lists some 51,000 clones, 85% to 95% of them singletons. The chain uses TRBV19 and TRBJ1-1; 7 bases fit TRBD1. This specimen was CD4+ T cells from peripheral blood mononuclear cells, taken in the second trimester of pregnancy. This receptor was identified in a female donor with multiple sclerosis, enrolled in a pregnancy study. CDR3 sequence reads: CASGGTVARDTEAFF. In nucleotides, the CDR3 is TGTGCCAGTGGAGGGACAGTGGCGAGGGACACTGAAGCTTTCTTT. Full variable domain (remainder filled in from reference TRBV19 and TRBJ1-1): DGGITQSPKYLFRKEGQNVTLSCEQNLNHDAMYWYRQDPGQGLRLIYYSQIVNDFQKGDIAEGYSVSREKKESFPLTVTSAQKNPTAFYLCASGGTVARDTEAFFGQGTRLTVV.